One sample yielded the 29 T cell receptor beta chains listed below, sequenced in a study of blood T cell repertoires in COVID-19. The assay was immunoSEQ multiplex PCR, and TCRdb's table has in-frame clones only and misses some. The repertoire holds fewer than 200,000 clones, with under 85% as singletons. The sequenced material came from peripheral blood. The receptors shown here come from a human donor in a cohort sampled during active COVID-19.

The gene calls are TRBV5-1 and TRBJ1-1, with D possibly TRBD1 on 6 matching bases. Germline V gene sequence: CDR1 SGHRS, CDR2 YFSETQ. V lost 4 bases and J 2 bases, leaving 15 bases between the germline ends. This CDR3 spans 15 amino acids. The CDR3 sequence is CASSREGGRNTEAFF. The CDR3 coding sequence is TGCGCCAGCAGCCGGGAGGGGGGTCGAAACACTGAAGCTTTCTTT.

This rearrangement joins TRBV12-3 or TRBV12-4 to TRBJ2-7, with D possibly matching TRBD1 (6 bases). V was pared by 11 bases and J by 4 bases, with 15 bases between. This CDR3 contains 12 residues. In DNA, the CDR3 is TGTGCCGGAGCCAGGGGCGAGTACGAGCAGTACTTC. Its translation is CAGARGEYEQYF.

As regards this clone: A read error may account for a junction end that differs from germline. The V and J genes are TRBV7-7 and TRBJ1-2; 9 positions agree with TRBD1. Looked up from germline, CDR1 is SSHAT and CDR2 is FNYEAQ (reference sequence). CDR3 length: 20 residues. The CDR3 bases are TGTGCTAGCAGCCCAAAGCGCCCCTCTCCGCGGGACAGGGCCTACTATGGCTACACCTTC. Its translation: CASSPKRPSPRDRAYYGYTF.

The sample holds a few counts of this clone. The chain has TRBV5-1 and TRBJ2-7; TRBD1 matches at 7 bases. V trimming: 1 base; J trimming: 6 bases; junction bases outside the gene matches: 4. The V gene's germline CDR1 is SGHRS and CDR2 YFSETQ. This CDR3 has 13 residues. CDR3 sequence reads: CASSLLQGTEQYF. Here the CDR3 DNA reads TGCGCCAGCAGCTTGTTACAGGGGACCGAGCAGTACTTC. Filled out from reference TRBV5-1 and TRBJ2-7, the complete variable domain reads KAGVTQTPRYLIKTRGQQVTLSCSPISGHRSVSWYQQTPGQGLQFLFEYFSETQRNKGNFPGRFSGRQFSNSRSEMNVSTLELGDSALYLCASSLLQGTEQYFGPGTRLTVT.

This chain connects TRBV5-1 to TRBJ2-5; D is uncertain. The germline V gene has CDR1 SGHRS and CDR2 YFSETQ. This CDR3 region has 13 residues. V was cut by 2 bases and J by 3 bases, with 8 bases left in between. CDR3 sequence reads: CASSFPRKETQYF. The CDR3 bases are TGCGCCAGCAGCTTTCCCAGGAAAGAGACCCAGTACTTC.

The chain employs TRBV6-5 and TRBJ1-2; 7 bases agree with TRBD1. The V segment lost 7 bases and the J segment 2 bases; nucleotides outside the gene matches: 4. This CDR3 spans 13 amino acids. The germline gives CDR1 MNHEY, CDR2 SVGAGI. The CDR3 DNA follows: TGTGCCAGCACCATGGGACAGAACTATGGCTACACCTTC. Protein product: CASTMGQNYGYTF.

The CDR3 bases are TGTGCCAGCAGCCCCCGGAGGAGTGAGCAGTTCTTC. This gives the protein CASSPRRSEQFF. The chain combines TRBV13 with TRBJ2-1; a weak D match, TRBD2 (5 bases). This CDR3 region has 12 residues. V shed 5 bases and J shed 9 bases, with 11 bases lying between them. Per the germline V gene, CDR1 is PRHDT and CDR2 is FYEKMQ (reference sequence).

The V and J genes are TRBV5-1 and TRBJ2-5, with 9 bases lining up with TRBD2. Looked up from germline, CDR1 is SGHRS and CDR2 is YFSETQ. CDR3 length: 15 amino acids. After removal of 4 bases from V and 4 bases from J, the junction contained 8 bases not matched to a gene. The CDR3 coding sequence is TGCGCCAGCAGCCCGCAGAGTAGCGGGGGAGAGACCCAGTACTTC. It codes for CASSPQSSGGETQYF.

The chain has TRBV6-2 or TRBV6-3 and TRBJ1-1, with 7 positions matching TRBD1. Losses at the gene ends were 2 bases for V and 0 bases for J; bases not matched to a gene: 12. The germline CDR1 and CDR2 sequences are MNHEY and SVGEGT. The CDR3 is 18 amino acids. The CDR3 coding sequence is TGTGCCAGCAGTTACACGACAGGGATCGGCCTCATGAACACTGAAGCTTTCTTT. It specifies CASSYTTGIGLMNTEAFF.

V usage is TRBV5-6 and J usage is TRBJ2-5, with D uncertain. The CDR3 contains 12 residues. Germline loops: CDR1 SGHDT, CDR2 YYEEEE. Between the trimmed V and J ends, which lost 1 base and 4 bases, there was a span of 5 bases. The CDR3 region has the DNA TGTGCCAGCAGCTTGAACAGAGAGACCCAGTACTTC. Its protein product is CASSLNRETQYF. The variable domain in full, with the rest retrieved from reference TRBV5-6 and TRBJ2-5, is DAGVTQSPTHLIKTRGQQVTLRCSPKSGHDTVSWYQQALGQGPQFIFQYYEEEERQRGNFPDRFSGHQFPNYSSELNVNALLLGDSALYLCASSLNRETQYFGPGTRLLVL.

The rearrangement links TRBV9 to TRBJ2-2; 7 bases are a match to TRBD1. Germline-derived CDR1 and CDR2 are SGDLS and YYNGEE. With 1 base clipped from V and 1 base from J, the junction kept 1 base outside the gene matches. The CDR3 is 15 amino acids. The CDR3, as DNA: TGTGCCAGCAGCGTAAGGACAGGGAACACCGGGGAGCTGTTTTTT. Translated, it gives CASSVRTGNTGELFF.

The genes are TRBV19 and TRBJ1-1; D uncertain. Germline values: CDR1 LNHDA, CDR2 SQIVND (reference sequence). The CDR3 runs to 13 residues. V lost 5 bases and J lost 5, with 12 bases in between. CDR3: CASSPPGLTEAFF. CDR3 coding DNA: TGTGCCAGTAGTCCCCCCGGTTTAACTGAAGCTTTCTTT. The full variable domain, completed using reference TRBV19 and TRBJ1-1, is DGGITQSPKYLFRKEGQNVTLSCEQNLNHDAMYWYRQDPGQGLRLIYYSQIVNDFQKGDIAEGYSVSREKKESFPLTVTSAQKNPTAFYLCASSPPGLTEAFFGQGTRLTVV.

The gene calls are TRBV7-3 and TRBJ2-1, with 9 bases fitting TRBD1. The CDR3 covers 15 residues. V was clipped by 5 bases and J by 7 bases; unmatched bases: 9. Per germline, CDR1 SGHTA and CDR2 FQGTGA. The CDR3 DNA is TGTGCCAGCAGCCCCGGGACAGGGTCAGGAAATGAGCAGTTCTTC. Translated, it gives CASSPGTGSGNEQFF.

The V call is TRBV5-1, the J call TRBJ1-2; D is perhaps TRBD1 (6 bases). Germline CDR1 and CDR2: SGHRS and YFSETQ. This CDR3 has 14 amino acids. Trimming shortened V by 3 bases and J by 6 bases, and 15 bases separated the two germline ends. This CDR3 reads CASSYLQGGDGYTF. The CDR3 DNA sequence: TGCGCCAGCAGCTACTTACAGGGAGGGGATGGCTACACCTTC.

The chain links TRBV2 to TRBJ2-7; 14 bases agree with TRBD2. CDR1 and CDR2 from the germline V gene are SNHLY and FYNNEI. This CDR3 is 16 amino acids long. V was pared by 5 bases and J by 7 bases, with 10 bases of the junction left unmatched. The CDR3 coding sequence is TGTGCCAGCAGTCAAGGGACTAGCGGGGGCCCTGGGGAGCAGTACTTC. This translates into CASSQGTSGGPGEQYF.

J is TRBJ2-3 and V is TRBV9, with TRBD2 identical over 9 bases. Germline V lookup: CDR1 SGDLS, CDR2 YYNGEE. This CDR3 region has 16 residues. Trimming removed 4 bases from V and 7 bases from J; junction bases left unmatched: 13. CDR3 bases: TGTGCCAGCAGCTTCAAAGCGGGGGGCCCCCCGAATACGCAGTATTTT. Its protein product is CASSFKAGGPPNTQYF.

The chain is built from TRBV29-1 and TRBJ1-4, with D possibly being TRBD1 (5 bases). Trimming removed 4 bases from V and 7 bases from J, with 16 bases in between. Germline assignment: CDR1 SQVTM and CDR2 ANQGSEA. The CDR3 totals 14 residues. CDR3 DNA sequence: TGCAGCGTTGGACGCGGAGGGGAAGGTGAAAAACTGTTTTTT. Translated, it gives CSVGRGGEGEKLFF.

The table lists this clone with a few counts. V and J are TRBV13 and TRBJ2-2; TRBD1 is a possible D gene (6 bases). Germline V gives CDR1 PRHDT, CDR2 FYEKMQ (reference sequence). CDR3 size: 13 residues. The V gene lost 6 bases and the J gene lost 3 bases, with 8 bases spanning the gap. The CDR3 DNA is TGTGCCAGCAGTTCAGGGGACACCGGGGAGCTGTTTTTT. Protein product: CASSSGDTGELFF.

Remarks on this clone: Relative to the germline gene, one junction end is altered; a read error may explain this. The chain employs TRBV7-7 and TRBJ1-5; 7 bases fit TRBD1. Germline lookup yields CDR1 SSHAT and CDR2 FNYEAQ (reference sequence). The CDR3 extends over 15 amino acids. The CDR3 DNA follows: TGTGCTAGCAGCTTAGAGGGACAGTCGAATCAGCCCCAGCATTTT. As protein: CASSLEGQSNQPQHF.

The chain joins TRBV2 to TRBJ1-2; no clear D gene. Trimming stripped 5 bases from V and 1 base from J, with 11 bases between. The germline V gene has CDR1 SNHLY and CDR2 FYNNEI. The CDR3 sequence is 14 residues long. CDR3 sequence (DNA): TGTGCCAGCAGTAGGGAGCAGGTTAACTATGGCTACACCTTC. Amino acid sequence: CASSREQVNYGYTF.

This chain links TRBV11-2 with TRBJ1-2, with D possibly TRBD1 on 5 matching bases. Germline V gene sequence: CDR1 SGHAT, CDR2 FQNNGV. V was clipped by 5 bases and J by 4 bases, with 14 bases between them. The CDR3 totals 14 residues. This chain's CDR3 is CASSPGGVTYGYTF. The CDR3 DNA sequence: TGTGCCAGCAGCCCCGGGGGGGTTACCTATGGCTACACCTTC.

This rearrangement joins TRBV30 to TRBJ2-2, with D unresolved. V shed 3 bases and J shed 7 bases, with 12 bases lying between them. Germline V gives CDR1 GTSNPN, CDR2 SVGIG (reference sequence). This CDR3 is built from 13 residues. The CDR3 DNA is TGTGCCTGGAGCCCCGGTTTTAACGGGGAGCTGTTTTTT. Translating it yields CAWSPGFNGELFF.

The CDR3, as DNA: TGCAGTGCTAAACAGGGGGCAGAAGCTTTCTTT. The encoded protein is CSAKQGAEAFF. The rearrangement joins TRBV20-1 to TRBJ1-1; 9 bases align to TRBD1. After removal of 4 bases from V and 8 bases from J, the junction contained 2 bases not matched to a gene. CDR1 is DFQATT and CDR2 is SNEGSKA in the germline V gene (reference sequence). The CDR3 spans 11 residues.

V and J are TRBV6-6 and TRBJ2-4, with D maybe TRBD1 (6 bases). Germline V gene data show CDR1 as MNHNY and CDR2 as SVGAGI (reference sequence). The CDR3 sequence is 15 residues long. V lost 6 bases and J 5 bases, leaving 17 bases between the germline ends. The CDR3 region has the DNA TGTGCCAGCAGCACAGGGTTGGGGGATGAAAACATTCAGTACTTC. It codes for CASSTGLGDENIQYF.

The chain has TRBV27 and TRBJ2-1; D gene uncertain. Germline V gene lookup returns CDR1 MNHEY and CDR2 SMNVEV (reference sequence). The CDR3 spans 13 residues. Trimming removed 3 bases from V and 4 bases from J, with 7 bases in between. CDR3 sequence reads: CASSFGRYNEQFF. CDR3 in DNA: TGTGCCAGCAGTTTTGGCAGATACAATGAGCAGTTCTTC.

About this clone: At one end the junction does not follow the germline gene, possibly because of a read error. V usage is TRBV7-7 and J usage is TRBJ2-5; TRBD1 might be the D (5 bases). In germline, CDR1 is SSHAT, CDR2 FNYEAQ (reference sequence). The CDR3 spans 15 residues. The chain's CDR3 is CASSLGQGPQETQYF. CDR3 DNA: TGTGCTAGCAGCTTAGGGCAGGGCCCCCAAGAGACCCAGTACTTC.

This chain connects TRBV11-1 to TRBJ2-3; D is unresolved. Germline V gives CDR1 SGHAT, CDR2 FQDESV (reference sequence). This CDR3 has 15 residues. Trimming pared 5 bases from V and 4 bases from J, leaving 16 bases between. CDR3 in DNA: TGTGCCAGCAGCCCGGTCCCCCAAAACTCAGATACGCAGTATTTT. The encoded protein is CASSPVPQNSDTQYF.

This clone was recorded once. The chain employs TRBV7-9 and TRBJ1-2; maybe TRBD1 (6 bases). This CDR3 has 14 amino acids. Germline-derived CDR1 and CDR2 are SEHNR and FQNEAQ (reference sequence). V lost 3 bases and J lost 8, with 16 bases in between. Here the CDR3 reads CASSFLDSAEGYTF. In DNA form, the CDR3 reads TGTGCCAGCAGCTTTTTGGACAGCGCCGAGGGCTACACCTTC.

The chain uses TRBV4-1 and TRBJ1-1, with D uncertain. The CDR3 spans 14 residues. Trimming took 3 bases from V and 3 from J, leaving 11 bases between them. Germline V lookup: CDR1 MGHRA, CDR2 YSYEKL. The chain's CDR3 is CASSQPGSYTEAFF. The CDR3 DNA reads TGCGCCAGCAGCCAGCCGGGTTCCTACACTGAAGCTTTCTTT.